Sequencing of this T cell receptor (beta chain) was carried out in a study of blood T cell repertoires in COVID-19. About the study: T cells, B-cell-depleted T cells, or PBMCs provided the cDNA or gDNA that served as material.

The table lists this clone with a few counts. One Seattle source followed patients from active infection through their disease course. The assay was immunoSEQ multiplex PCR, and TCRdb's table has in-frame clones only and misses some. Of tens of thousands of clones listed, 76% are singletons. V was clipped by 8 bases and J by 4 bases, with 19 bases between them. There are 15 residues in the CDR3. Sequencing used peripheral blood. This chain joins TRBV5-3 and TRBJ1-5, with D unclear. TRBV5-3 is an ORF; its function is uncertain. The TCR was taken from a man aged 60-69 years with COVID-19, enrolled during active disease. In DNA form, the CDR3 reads TGTGCCAGCCACGGAGCGGGTCGGTGTAATCAGCCCCAGCATTTT. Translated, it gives CASHGAGRCNQPQHF.